Below are 3 T cell receptor beta chains sequenced from a single sample in a study of vaccination effects on CD4 cells after COVID-19. The ViraFEST assay expanded antigen-specific CD4+ T cells with viral peptide pools before sequencing. Isolating CD4+ T cells followed 9 to 11 days of culture. All study participants received two doses of BNT162b2 or mRNA-1273 vaccine. These receptors' antigens are unknown. Profiled with immunoSEQ multiplex PCR; TCRdb holds only in-frame clones, not every one. The table lists 65,000 to 70,000 clones, less than 80% of them singletons, with 0.85% to 1% in the top ten. The material was CD4+ T cells from PBMCs cultured with HCoV-OC43 spike peptides, obtained after COVID-19 vaccination. As to subset: HCoV-OC43 spike overlapping peptide pool stimulation. The receptors were sampled from a human donor who received a COVID-19 vaccine.

This chain's CDR3 is CASSPEIDRGLDEQYV. The CDR3 DNA is TGTGCCAGCTCACCAGAAATCGACAGGGGGCTGGACGAGCAGTACGTC. J is TRBJ2-7 and V is TRBV18, with TRBD1 matching 10 bases. The ends lost 2 bases at V and 5 bases at J; junction bases unmatched: 9. The germline V gene has CDR1 KGHSH and CDR2 LQKENI. The CDR3 sequence is 16 residues long.

V and J are TRBV5-1 and TRBJ2-1; 12 bases are a match to TRBD2. V was clipped by 6 bases and J by 10 bases; unmatched bases: 8. The CDR3 consists of 14 residues. CDR1 SGHRS and CDR2 YFSETQ come from the germline V gene. CDR3 sequence: CASIRLAGDQEQFF. In nucleotides, the CDR3 is TGCGCCAGCATTAGACTAGCGGGGGATCAGGAGCAGTTCTTC.

The chain couples TRBV2 to TRBJ1-5; perhaps TRBD1 as D (6 bases). Looked up from germline, CDR1 is SNHLY and CDR2 is FYNNEI. CDR3 size: 14 residues. V dropped 7 bases and J dropped 0 bases, with 10 bases sitting between them. CDR3 amino acids: CASKDRVSNQPQHF. The DNA for the CDR3 is TGTGCCAGCAAGGACAGAGTTAGCAATCAGCCCCAGCATTTT.